This T cell receptor beta chain was identified during a study of T cells in Graves' hyperthyroidism and ophthalmopathy. Germline V gives CDR1 LNHDA, CDR2 SQIVND (reference sequence). V lost 1 base to trimming and J lost 6 bases, with 12 bases between them. The CDR3 is 14 amino acids. TCR beta CDR3 sequences were amplified from RNA transcripts. HTBI primers were employed in a first-round RT-PCR of the TCR CDR3. TCRdb independently ran MiXCR on the multiplex PCR reads; one entry per CDR3 protein. Of 400,000 to 550,000 distinct CDR3 sequences in the sample, approximately 15% were seen once. The sequence derives from a young woman with Graves' hyperthyroidism. The sample consisted of blood. The chain employs TRBV19 and TRBJ1-1; D might be TRBD1 (5 bases). In DNA form, the CDR3 reads TGTGCCAGTAGTATAGGGCAGGGCTACGCTGAAGCTTTCTTT. Translation: CASSIGQGYAEAFF.